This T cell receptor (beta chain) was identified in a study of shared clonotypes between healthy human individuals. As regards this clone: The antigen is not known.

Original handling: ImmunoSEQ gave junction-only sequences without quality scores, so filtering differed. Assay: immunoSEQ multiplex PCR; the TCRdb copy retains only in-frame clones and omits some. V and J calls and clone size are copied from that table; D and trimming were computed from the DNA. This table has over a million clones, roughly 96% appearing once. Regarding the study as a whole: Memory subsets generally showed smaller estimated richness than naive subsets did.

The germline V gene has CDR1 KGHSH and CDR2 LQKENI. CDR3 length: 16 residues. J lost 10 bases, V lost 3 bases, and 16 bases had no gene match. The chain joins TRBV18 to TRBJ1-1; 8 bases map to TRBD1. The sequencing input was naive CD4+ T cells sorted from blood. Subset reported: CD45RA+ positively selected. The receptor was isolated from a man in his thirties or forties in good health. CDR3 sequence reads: CASSPGNAGDRLGAFF. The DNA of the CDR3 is TGTGCCAGCTCACCGGGGAACGCCGGGGACAGGTTGGGAGCTTTCTTT.